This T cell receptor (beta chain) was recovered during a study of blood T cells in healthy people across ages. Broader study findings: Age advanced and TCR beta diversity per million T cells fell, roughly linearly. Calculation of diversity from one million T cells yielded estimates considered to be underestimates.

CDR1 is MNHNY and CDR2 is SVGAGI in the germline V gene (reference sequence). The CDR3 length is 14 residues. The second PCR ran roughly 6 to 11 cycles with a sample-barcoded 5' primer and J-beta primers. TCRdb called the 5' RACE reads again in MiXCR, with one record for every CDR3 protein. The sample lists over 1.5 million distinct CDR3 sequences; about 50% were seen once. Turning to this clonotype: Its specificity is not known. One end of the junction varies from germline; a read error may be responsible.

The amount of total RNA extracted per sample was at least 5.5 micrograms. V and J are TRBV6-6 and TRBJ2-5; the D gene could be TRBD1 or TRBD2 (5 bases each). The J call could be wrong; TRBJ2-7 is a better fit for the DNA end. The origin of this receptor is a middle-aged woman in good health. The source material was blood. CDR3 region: CAGSRDRDGYEQYF. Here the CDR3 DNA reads TGTGCCGGCAGTCGAGACCGGGACGGCTACGAGCAGTACTTC.